This passage covers 10 T cell receptor beta chains from one sample sequenced in a study of CD8 T cells in ankylosing spondylitis. One entry per CDR3 protein, called by TCRdb with MiXCR from the 5' RACE reads. The sample records hundreds of thousands of distinct CDR3 sequences, around 21% being singletons. Source material: blood, either unsorted or a sorted T cell fraction (not recorded which). The receptors originated from a female donor with ankylosing spondylitis or in good health (not recorded which).

The V and J genes are TRBV18 and TRBJ2-3, with 10 nucleotides matching TRBD2. The CDR3 is 15 amino acids. With V trimmed by 5 bases and J by 4 bases, 6 bases remained unmatched. Germline V lookup: CDR1 KGHSH, CDR2 LQKENI. The CDR3 coding sequence is TGTGCCAGCTCAACCGGGACTAGCGACCCAGATACGCAGTATTTT. This encodes CASSTGTSDPDTQYF. Full variable domain (remainder filled in from reference TRBV18 and TRBJ2-3): NAGVMQNPRHLVRRRGQEARLRCSPMKGHSHVYWYRQLPEEGLKFMVYLQKENIIDESGMPKERFSAEFPKEGPSILRIQQVVRGDSAAYFCASSTGTSDPDTQYFGPGTRLTVL.

This clonotype was counted at least ten times. The chain combines TRBV7-2 with TRBJ2-1; TRBD2 aligns across 10 bases. The germline gives CDR1 SGHTA, CDR2 FQGNSA. V was pared by 2 bases and J by 9 bases, with 7 bases of the junction left unmatched. CDR3 length: 15 residues. This CDR3 reads CASSLNLAGESEQFF. The DNA for the CDR3 is TGTGCCAGCAGCTTAAATCTAGCGGGAGAAAGTGAGCAGTTCTTC.

This clonotype was detected many times. The chain joins TRBV11-2 to TRBJ2-1; the D gene is possibly TRBD2 (6 bases). The V end was cut by 5 bases, the J end by 8 bases, with 7 bases between. This CDR3 contains 11 residues. In germline, CDR1 is SGHAT, CDR2 FQNNGV. The chain's CDR3 is CASSRLDEQFF. The CDR3 nucleotides read TGTGCCAGCAGCCGACTAGATGAGCAGTTCTTC.

The chain uses TRBV6-1 and TRBJ2-1; 9 bases agree with TRBD2. The V segment lost 5 bases and the J segment 4 bases; nucleotides outside the gene matches: 6. Germline CDR1 reads MNHNS; CDR2 reads SASEGT. The CDR3 sequence is 15 residues long. DNA for the CDR3: TGTGCCAGCAGTCGGACTAGCGCCGGATACAATGAGCAGTTCTTC. Its translation is CASSRTSAGYNEQFF.

The gene calls are TRBV12-3 or TRBV12-4 and TRBJ2-5; D assignment may be TRBD1 or TRBD2 (7 bases each). The CDR3 is 16 amino acids. Trimming took 5 bases from V and 7 from J, leaving 23 bases between them. The CDR3 bases are TGTGCCAGCAGTCCAGGCGGGGGACAGCGGGTCGGGACCCAGTACTTC. This gives the protein CASSPGGGQRVGTQYF.

The genes are TRBV4-2 and TRBJ1-1, with unresolved D. This CDR3 contains 14 residues. Trimming left V 1 base short and J 3 bases short, with 9 bases between. CDR1 and CDR2 (germline): LGHNA, YNFKEQ. CDR3 nucleotide sequence: TGTGCCAGCAGCCAAGTCGGAGGTTACACTGAAGCTTTCTTT. Encoded protein: CASSQVGGYTEAFF.

Worth noting for this clonotype: A read error is possible here, since a much larger clone lies one base away. V is TRBV2 and J is TRBJ2-2; D remains ambiguous. V lost 6 bases, J lost 3 bases, and 2 bases lay in between. The germline gives CDR1 SNHLY, CDR2 FYNNEI. The CDR3 is made up of 11 amino acids. Written as DNA, the CDR3 is TGTGCCAGCAGAGACACCGGGGAGCTGTTTTTT. This codes for CASRDTGELFF.

This rearrangement joins TRBV6-5 to TRBJ1-4; D may be TRBD1 (5 bases). The CDR3 totals 15 residues. V shed 3 bases and J shed 5 bases, with 13 bases lying between them. Germline CDR1 MNHEY, CDR2 SVGAGI. The CDR3 here is CASSYGDRSNEKLFF. The CDR3 DNA is TGTGCCAGCAGTTATGGCGACAGAAGCAATGAAAAACTGTTTTTT.

The chain links TRBV19 to TRBJ2-2; 10 bases are shared with TRBD1. J gave up 6 bases and V 3 bases, and 4 bases lay outside the gene matches. From germline, CDR1 is LNHDA and CDR2 SQIVND (reference sequence). The CDR3 length is 15 residues. The CDR3 DNA reads TGTGCCAGTAGTATCGGGACAGGGGCTCCCGGGGAGCTGTTTTTT. Translating it yields CASSIGTGAPGELFF.

The table lists this clonotype with a few counts. The chain combines TRBV6-1 with TRBJ1-5, with a weak D call TRBD1 (5 bases). Germline V lookup: CDR1 MNHNS, CDR2 SASEGT. The CDR3 is 13 residues long. V was clipped by 8 bases and J by 7 bases, with 15 bases between them. CDR3 nucleotides: TGTGCCAGCGGGATGGGGGTTGGCCAGCCCCAGCATTTT. It encodes CASGMGVGQPQHF.